The 14 T cell receptor beta chains in this list originate from one sample, sequenced in a study of STAT3 mutations in large granular lymphocyte leukemia. Broader study findings: In T-cell large granular lymphocyte leukemia, about half of patients showed multiple immunodominant subclonotypes.

Sequencing was performed with immunoSEQ multiplex PCR; in TCRdb, only in-frame clones are kept and a portion is missing. The sample lists roughly 10,000 clones, more than 75% occurring once. No cognate antigen is known for these TCRs. The specimen sequenced was peripheral blood mononuclear cells. These receptors were collected from a man aged 60-69 years with T-cell large granular lymphocyte leukemia. Some clones in this sample may be carry-over from other donors' samples.

This chain uses TRBV7-9 with TRBJ2-7; D is possibly TRBD2 (6 bases). Germline loops: CDR1 SEHNR, CDR2 FQNEAQ (reference sequence). This CDR3 contains 16 residues. V was shortened by 1 base and J by 3 bases, with 16 bases between the two germline ends. CDR3 sequence: CASSLGGLLRVYEQYF. CDR3 bases: TGTGCCAGCAGCTTAGGAGGACTACTGAGAGTCTACGAGCAGTACTTC.

This clone appeared a single time. The genes are TRBV7-9 and TRBJ2-2; TRBD2 might be the D (5 bases). Germline V gene data show CDR1 as SEHNR and CDR2 as FQNEAQ (reference sequence). This CDR3 has 14 residues. V lost 2 bases, J lost 4 bases, and 8 bases lay in between. In DNA, the CDR3 is TGTGCCAGCAGCTTATCGGGGTTCACCGGGGAGCTGTTTTTT. This translates into CASSLSGFTGELFF.

This clone has just one count. This chain connects TRBV19 to TRBJ2-1; 9 nucleotides align to TRBD1. Germline lookup yields CDR1 LNHDA and CDR2 SQIVND (reference sequence). The CDR3 is made up of 14 amino acids. Trimming cost V 5 bases and J 8 bases; bases outside gene matches: 7. For the CDR3, the DNA is TGTGCCAGTAGTTACCGGGACAGGGATGATGAGCAGTTCTTC. Translating gives CASSYRDRDDEQFF.

The chain links TRBV6-5 to TRBJ2-2; the D gene is possibly TRBD1 (5 bases). Looked up from germline, CDR1 is MNHEY and CDR2 is SVGAGI. V dropped 1 base and J dropped 0 bases, with 6 bases sitting between them. CDR3 length: 15 amino acids. This CDR3 reads CASSYWTTNTGELFF. CDR3 DNA sequence: TGTGCCAGCAGTTACTGGACAACGAACACCGGGGAGCTGTTTTTT.

The genes are TRBV6-5 and TRBJ1-5; D remains ambiguous. V lost 5 bases and J lost 6, with 17 bases in between. The CDR3 extends over 15 amino acids. The germline V gene has CDR1 MNHEY and CDR2 SVGAGI. CDR3 DNA sequence: TGTGCCAGCAGTCCTAGGAACCCGGGAAGTCAGCCCCAGCATTTT. This codes for CASSPRNPGSQPQHF.

The chain joins TRBV19 to TRBJ2-2, with D possibly matching TRBD2 (5 bases). CDR1 is LNHDA and CDR2 is SQIVND in the germline V gene (reference sequence). The V and J ends lost 7 bases and 0 bases respectively, with 15 bases between them. The CDR3 runs to 16 residues. CDR3: CASTRVRGPNTGELFF. DNA of the CDR3: TGTGCCAGTACTAGGGTCCGGGGTCCGAACACCGGGGAGCTGTTTTTT. The variable domain in full, completed from reference TRBV19 and TRBJ2-2, reads DGGITQSPKYLFRKEGQNVTLSCEQNLNHDAMYWYRQDPGQGLRLIYYSQIVNDFQKGDIAEGYSVSREKKESFPLTVTSAQKNPTAFYLCASTRVRGPNTGELFFGEGSRLTVL.

In the case of this clone: This sample also contains other DNA sequences that code for the same CDR3. The chain links TRBV5-1 to TRBJ2-5, with D possibly TRBD2 on 5 matching bases. V lost 0 bases to trimming and J lost 1 base, with 7 bases between them. Germline V CDR1 and CDR2: SGHRS, YFSETQ. CDR3 length: 14 residues. The CDR3 is CASSLGSGQETQYF. The CDR3 bases are TGCGCCAGCAGCTTGGGGAGCGGCCAAGAGACCCAGTACTTC. The variable domain in full, with the rest retrieved from reference TRBV5-1 and TRBJ2-5, is KAGVTQTPRYLIKTRGQQVTLSCSPISGHRSVSWYQQTPGQGLQFLFEYFSETQRNKGNFPGRFSGRQFSNSRSEMNVSTLELGDSALYLCASSLGSGQETQYFGPGTRLLVL.

The genes are TRBV27 and TRBJ2-5; 8 bases are a match to TRBD2. Germline V gene lookup returns CDR1 MNHEY and CDR2 SMNVEV (reference sequence). The CDR3 spans 16 residues. V was clipped by 5 bases and J by 0 bases; unmatched bases: 8. The CDR3 loop is CASSPLLAAYQETQYF. CDR3 bases: TGTGCCAGCAGTCCCTTACTAGCGGCGTACCAAGAGACCCAGTACTTC.

V gene TRBV7-9 combines with J gene TRBJ2-3; D is uncertain. Trimming took 1 base from V and 0 from J, leaving 5 bases between them. This CDR3 region has 14 residues. Germline loops: CDR1 SEHNR, CDR2 FQNEAQ (reference sequence). The CDR3 reads CASSLGTSTDTQYF. The CDR3 DNA is TGTGCCAGCAGCTTAGGTACGAGCACAGATACGCAGTATTTT.

Relative to its sample, this clone is medium-sized. The chain couples TRBV6-1 to TRBJ2-7; weak D call: TRBD2 (6 bases). In germline, CDR1 is MNHNS, CDR2 SASEGT. The CDR3 is 13 amino acids. V gave up 11 bases and J gave up 4 bases, with 18 bases separating them. Written as DNA, the CDR3 is TGTGCCCTTGGCGGAGGGTATGGGTACGAGCAGTACTTC. It encodes CALGGGYGYEQYF.

This sequence joins TRBV7-9 and TRBJ1-1; 7 bases line up with TRBD1. CDR1 and CDR2 from the germline V gene are SEHNR and FQNEAQ (reference sequence). Trimming at V came to 11 bases and at J to 5 bases, leaving 14 bases not matched to a gene. CDR3 length equals 14 residues. For the CDR3, the DNA is TGTGCCGGGCGAGGGGGCGATGGAAGAACTGAAGCTTTCTTT. Residues: CAGRGGDGRTEAFF.

The V call is TRBV23-1, the J call TRBJ2-7; possible D gene TRBD2, 5 bases. TRBV23-1 is reported as an ORF; its role is uncertain. The CDR3 is 14 residues long. Trimming cost V 4 bases and J 4 bases, with 14 bases left between them. CDR3 sequence: CASSPRGLPYEQYF. CDR3 in DNA: TGCGCCAGCAGTCCCCGTGGACTTCCATACGAGCAGTACTTC.

This clone appeared a single time. The DNA for the CDR3 is TGTGCCAGCAGTCTCAGGGAGTTGGCTGGAAACACCATATATTTT. This sequence encodes CASSLRELAGNTIYF. V is TRBV28 and J is TRBJ1-3, with TRBD1 as a possible D gene (5 bases). There are 15 residues in the CDR3. CDR1 is MDHEN, CDR2 SYDVKM, per germline. The germline V and J ends were trimmed by 5 bases and 2 bases, with 13 bases remaining between them. Filled out from reference TRBV28 and TRBJ1-3, the complete variable domain reads DVKVTQSSRYLVKRTGEKVFLECVQDMDHENMFWYRQDPGLGLRLIYFSYDVKMKEKGDIPEGYSVSREKKERFSLILESASTNQTSMYLCASSLRELAGNTIYFGEGSWLTVV.

This chain joins TRBV5-1 and TRBJ2-2; 7 bases fit TRBD1. This CDR3 comprises 17 residues. In germline, CDR1 is SGHRS, CDR2 YFSETQ. Trimming at V came to 3 bases and at J to 0 bases, leaving 8 bases not matched to a gene. CDR3 residues: CASSYQNTGANTGELFF. CDR3 DNA: TGCGCCAGCAGCTATCAAAACACAGGGGCGAACACCGGGGAGCTGTTTTTT.